The rows below give T cell receptor beta chains drawn from one sample of a study of T cell responses to AZD1222 COVID-19 vaccine. Assay used: immunoSEQ multiplex PCR; TCRdb lists only in-frame clones, some missing. The sample gives approximately 100,000 clones, 92% of which show up once; 1% to 1.5% is in the top ten. The starting material was peripheral blood, obtained on day 0 of AZD1222 vaccination. Receptors were obtained from an adult in good health. Both conserved end residues are part of each CDR3. The order of the fields is clone size, V gene, J gene, D gene, CDR3 protein, CDR3 DNA. A D gene is named only where the DNA matches it firmly. Clone size appears in some rows only: once, few, many, or a class for an expanded clone.

size: -; V: TRBV19; J: TRBJ1-5; D: TRBD1; CDR3: CASAGTGSNQPQHF; DNA: TGTGCCAGCGCAGGGACAGGGTCAAATCAGCCCCAGCATTTT
size: -; V: TRBV9; J: TRBJ1-1; D: TRBD1; CDR3: CASQRSTGGNTEAFF; DNA: TGTGCCAGCCAACGCTCGACAGGGGGAAACACTGAAGCTTTCTTT
size: -; V: TRBV20-1; J: TRBJ2-3; D: TRBD2; CDR3: CSASRPSGSTDTQYF; DNA: TGCAGTGCTAGTCGGCCTAGCGGGAGCACAGATACGCAGTATTTT
size: -; V: TRBV11-3; J: TRBJ2-7; D: TRBD1; CDR3: CASSPQGQGGFYEQYF; DNA: TGTGCCAGCAGCCCACAAGGACAGGGGGGGTTCTACGAGCAGTACTTC
size: -; V: TRBV19; J: TRBJ1-2; D: -; CDR3: CASSIRLGGSYGYTF; DNA: TGTGCCAGTAGTATCCGACTGGGCGGGAGCTATGGCTACACCTTC
size: few; V: TRBV3-1/TRBV3-2; J: TRBJ1-4; D: TRBD1; CDR3: CASSQWGQGNEKLFF; DNA: TGTGCCAGCAGCCAATGGGGACAGGGAAATGAAAAACTGTTTTTT
size: once; V: TRBV24-1; J: TRBJ1-5; D: -; CDR3: CATSDEGRVYNWNQPQHF; DNA: TGTGCCACCAGTGATGAGGGCAGGGTTTATAATTGGAATCAGCCCCAGCATTTT
size: -; V: TRBV11-3; J: TRBJ1-4; D: -; CDR3: CASSLGAAGTNEKLFF; DNA: TGTGCCAGCAGCTTAGGGGCGGCCGGGACTAATGAAAAACTGTTTTTT
size: -; V: TRBV3-1/TRBV3-2; J: TRBJ2-7; D: TRBD1; CDR3: CASSQALGTGPYEQYF; DNA: TGTGCCAGCAGCCAAGCCTTGGGGACAGGTCCCTACGAGCAGTACTTC
size: -; V: TRBV7-2; J: TRBJ1-5; D: TRBD1; CDR3: CASSEQGAGKGNQPQHF; DNA: TGTGCCAGCAGTGAACAGGGGGCCGGTAAAGGCAATCAGCCCCAGCATTTT
size: -; V: TRBV6-6; J: TRBJ1-5; D: TRBD1; CDR3: CASRQTGNNQPQHF; DNA: TGTGCCAGCAGGCAGACAGGGAACAATCAGCCCCAGCATTTT
size: -; V: TRBV14; J: TRBJ1-1; D: -; CDR3: CASSQKGGGRAFF; DNA: TGTGCCAGCAGCCAAAAGGGTGGAGGAAGAGCTTTCTTT
size: -; V: TRBV11-2; J: TRBJ2-7; D: -; CDR3: CASSPSYEQYF; DNA: TGTGCCAGCAGCCCCTCCTACGAGCAGTACTTC
size: -; V: TRBV13; J: TRBJ2-2; D: -; CDR3: CASSPRSGRVGELFF; DNA: TGTGCCAGCAGCCCCAGGTCGGGGCGGGTCGGGGAGCTGTTTTTT
size: -; V: TRBV7-9; J: TRBJ2-3; D: -; CDR3: CASSLAWAAGTDTQYF; DNA: TGTGCCAGCAGCTTAGCGTGGGCGGCCGGCACAGATACGCAGTATTTT
size: -; V: TRBV4-2; J: TRBJ2-7; D: -; CDR3: CASSTRIPQGSSYEQYF; DNA: TGTGCCAGCAGCACCCGAATTCCACAGGGTTCCTCCTACGAGCAGTACTTC
size: once; V: TRBV6-5; J: TRBJ1-5; D: TRBD1; CDR3: CASSSDRTSNQPQHF; DNA: TGTGCCAGCAGTTCGGACAGGACTAGCAATCAGCCCCAGCATTTT
size: -; V: TRBV19; J: TRBJ2-5; D: -; CDR3: CASSTQGRETQYF; DNA: TGTGCCAGTAGCACTCAGGGCAGGGAGACCCAGTACTTC
size: -; V: TRBV12-3/TRBV12-4; J: TRBJ2-1; D: -; CDR3: CASSSLGYNEQFF; DNA: TGTGCCAGCAGTTCGTTGGGGTACAATGAGCAGTTCTTC
size: -; V: TRBV3-1/TRBV3-2; J: TRBJ2-2; D: -; CDR3: CASSQGLRTGELFF; DNA: TGTGCCAGCAGCCAAGGGCTACGCACCGGGGAGCTGTTTTTT
size: -; V: TRBV7-8; J: TRBJ2-7; D: -; CDR3: CASSPDEGRANEQYF; DNA: TGTGCCAGCAGCCCGGATGAGGGCAGGGCCAACGAGCAGTACTTC